The sequence of this TCR beta chain was determined in a study of T-cell memory formation after mild COVID-19. Looked up from germline, CDR1 is MNHEY and CDR2 is SVGAGI. CDR3 length: 14 residues. V dropped 7 bases and J dropped 4; count of bases not matched to a gene: 9. In TCRdb, the 5' RACE reads were re-called with MiXCR into one record per CDR3 protein. This table holds about 130,000 distinct CDR3 sequences, about 16% found once. Regarding the study as a whole: The study detected some responding clones in pre-infection memory, suggesting cross-reactive memory joined.

This clonotype has a handful of counts. Its antigen remains unknown. This TCR was sampled from an adult woman who had mild COVID-19 (a few samples of this study predate the infection). Cell type and time point are not known. The chain couples TRBV6-5 to TRBJ2-7; 8 positions agree with TRBD2. Sample: PBMCs or a T cell subset sorted from them (not recorded which). CDR3 sequence reads: CASTAAGARYEQYF. For the CDR3, the DNA is TGTGCCAGCACCGCAGCGGGAGCCAGGTACGAGCAGTACTTC.